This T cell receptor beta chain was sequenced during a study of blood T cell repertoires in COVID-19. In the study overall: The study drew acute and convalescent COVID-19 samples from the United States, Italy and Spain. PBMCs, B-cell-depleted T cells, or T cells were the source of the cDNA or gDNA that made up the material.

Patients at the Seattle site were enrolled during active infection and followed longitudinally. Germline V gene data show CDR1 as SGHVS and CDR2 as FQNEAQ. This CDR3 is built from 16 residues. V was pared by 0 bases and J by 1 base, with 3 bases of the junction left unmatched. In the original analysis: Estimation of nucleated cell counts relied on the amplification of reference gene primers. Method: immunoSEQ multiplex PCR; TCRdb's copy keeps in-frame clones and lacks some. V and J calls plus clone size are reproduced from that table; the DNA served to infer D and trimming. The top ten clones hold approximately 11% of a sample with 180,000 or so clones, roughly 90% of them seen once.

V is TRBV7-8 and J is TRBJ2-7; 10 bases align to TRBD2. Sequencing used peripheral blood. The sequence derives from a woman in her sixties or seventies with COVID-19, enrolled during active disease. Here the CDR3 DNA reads TGTGCCAGCAGCTTAGCGCCGGGACTAGCGTCCTACGAGCAGTACTTC. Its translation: CASSLAPGLASYEQYF.